Following are 10 T cell receptor beta chains from one sample sequenced in a study of control samples from healthy donors and cancer patients. Profiling relied on immunoSEQ multiplex PCR, and the TCRdb table lists in-frame clones only, not all of them. The repertoire holds more than 75,000 clones, with approximately 84% as singletons. Material: PBMCs. Every receptor here comes from a man between 65 and 85 years old with lung cancer.

This chain links TRBV24-1 with TRBJ2-1; D uncertain. CDR3 length equals 12 residues. CDR1 is KGHDR, CDR2 SFDVKD, per germline. V lost 6 bases to trimming and J lost 4 bases, with 6 bases between them. This CDR3 reads CATSFQYNEQFF. The CDR3 DNA follows: TGTGCCACCAGTTTCCAGTACAATGAGCAGTTCTTC.

The CDR3 nucleotides read TGCGCCAGCAGCCTGGGGGATACGCAGTATTTT. Translating gives CASSLGDTQYF. V gene TRBV4-1 combines with J gene TRBJ2-3, with D hard to call. The CDR3 has 11 amino acids. Trimming stripped 4 bases from V and 6 bases from J, with 5 bases between. Germline V gene data show CDR1 as MGHRA and CDR2 as YSYEKL.

The genes are TRBV4-2 and TRBJ2-2; possible D gene TRBD2, 7 bases. V was trimmed by 1 base and J by 9 bases, leaving 18 bases between them. The CDR3 has 16 residues. Germline V gene lookup returns CDR1 LGHNA and CDR2 YNFKEQ. CDR3 coding DNA: TGTGCCAGCAGCCAAGTGGCGGGGGCGAATTTGAGGGAGCTGTTTTTT. Translating gives CASSQVAGANLRELFF.

This clone came up once. The V and J genes are TRBV6-2 or TRBV6-3 and TRBJ2-7; 7 nucleotides match TRBD1. Losses at the gene ends were 0 bases for V and 7 bases for J; bases not matched to a gene: 15. Germline lookup yields CDR1 MNHEY and CDR2 SVGEGT. This CDR3 comprises 17 residues. CDR3 in DNA: TGTGCCAGCAGTTACTCCGTCACAGGGGAGATCCCTACGGAGCAGTACTTC. This encodes CASSYSVTGEIPTEQYF.

CDR3 DNA: TGTGCCAGCTCACCACCCCCGGGGGTGAACACTGAAGCTTTCTTT. Translation: CASSPPPGVNTEAFF. The V gene is TRBV18, the J gene TRBJ1-1, with a weak D call TRBD1 (5 bases). Trimming left V 0 bases short and J 0 bases short, with 8 bases between. Germline V gene lookup returns CDR1 KGHSH and CDR2 LQKENI. The CDR3 has 15 residues.

The chain is built from TRBV3-1 (or the pseudogene TRBV3-2) and TRBJ1-5; 9 bases are shared with TRBD1. This CDR3 is built from 12 residues. From germline, CDR1 is LGHDT and CDR2 YNNKEL (reference sequence). V shed 4 bases, J shed 8 bases, and the junction held 0 bases outside the gene matches. CDR3 amino acids: CASSRQGEPQHF. CDR3 DNA sequence: TGTGCCAGCAGCCGACAGGGGGAGCCCCAGCATTTT.

This clone has more than one count but fewer than ten. The chain uses TRBV7-9 and TRBJ1-6; D gene ambiguous. There are 14 residues in the CDR3. Trimming removed 2 bases from V and 6 bases from J, with 8 bases in between. Germline CDR1 reads SEHNR; CDR2 reads FQNEAQ (reference sequence). CDR3: CASSLQLPNSPLHF. DNA for the CDR3: TGTGCCAGCAGCTTACAACTCCCTAATTCACCCCTCCACTTT. Full variable domain (outside the CDR3, taken from reference TRBV7-9 and TRBJ1-6): DTGVSQNPRHKITKRGQNVTFRCDPISEHNRLYWYRQTLGQGPEFLTYFQNEAQLEKSRLLSDRFSAERPKGSFSTLEIQRTEQGDSAMYLCASSLQLPNSPLHFGNGTRLTVT.

The sample holds one count of this clone. This chain links TRBV19 with TRBJ1-1; 7 nucleotides agree with TRBD1. The V gene's germline CDR1 is LNHDA and CDR2 SQIVND (reference sequence). This CDR3 comprises 14 residues. V trimming: 8 bases; J trimming: 1 base; junction bases outside the gene matches: 7. Here the CDR3 reads CASSKDRSNTEAFF. CDR3 DNA: TGTGCCAGTTCGAAGGACAGGTCGAACACTGAAGCTTTCTTT.

The chain carries TRBV18 and TRBJ1-1; maybe TRBD1 (5 bases). Per germline, CDR1 KGHSH and CDR2 LQKENI. V was shortened by 5 bases and J by 7 bases, with 14 bases between the two germline ends. The CDR3 length is 13 residues. This CDR3 reads CASSATLTGEAFF. The CDR3 DNA sequence: TGTGCCAGCTCAGCCACTCTAACAGGTGAAGCTTTCTTT.

V usage is TRBV5-1 and J usage is TRBJ1-1, with D perhaps TRBD1 (6 bases). CDR1 SGHRS and CDR2 YFSETQ come from the germline V gene. V dropped 1 base and J dropped 0 bases, with 19 bases sitting between them. The CDR3 totals 18 residues. CDR3 protein: CASSLTDRGGAMNTEAFF. Here the CDR3 DNA reads TGCGCCAGCAGCTTGACAGACAGAGGGGGGGCAATGAACACTGAAGCTTTCTTT. Variable domain in full (rest from reference TRBV5-1 and TRBJ1-1): KAGVTQTPRYLIKTRGQQVTLSCSPISGHRSVSWYQQTPGQGLQFLFEYFSETQRNKGNFPGRFSGRQFSNSRSEMNVSTLELGDSALYLCASSLTDRGGAMNTEAFFGQGTRLTVV.